These 12 T cell receptor beta chains share one sample of origin, sequenced in a study of graft-versus-host responses after intestinal transplantation. These receptors have no known antigen. The method was immunoSEQ multiplex PCR; TCRdb's version includes in-frame clones alone and lacks a portion of them. The sample yields about 97,000 clones, around 91% seen once. Here the sequenced sample was unstimulated CD4+ T cells sorted from spleen or lymph node cells, taken before transplant. These receptors were obtained from a human donor who was the organ donor for an intestinal transplant.

This chain uses TRBV19 with TRBJ1-1, with 7 bases that match TRBD1. CDR3 length: 14 residues. Trimming removed 5 bases from V and 6 bases from J; junction bases left unmatched: 9. In germline, CDR1 is LNHDA, CDR2 SQIVND (reference sequence). Here the CDR3 reads CASSVDRKGPEAFF. As DNA, the CDR3 is TGTGCCAGTAGTGTGGACAGGAAGGGACCTGAAGCTTTCTTT.

The chain combines TRBV27 with TRBJ1-2; D not certain. Trimming pared 3 bases from V and 2 bases from J, leaving 7 bases between. This CDR3 is 13 amino acids long. Germline lookup yields CDR1 MNHEY and CDR2 SMNVEV (reference sequence). The CDR3 nucleotides read TGTGCCAGCAGTTTTAGTGCCAACTATGGCTACACCTTC. Amino acids: CASSFSANYGYTF.

The chain employs TRBV19 and TRBJ1-6; 8 nucleotides match TRBD1. Germline values: CDR1 LNHDA, CDR2 SQIVND (reference sequence). J was trimmed by 14 bases and V by 6 bases; bases with no gene match: 15. This CDR3 has 15 residues. The CDR3 nucleotides are TGTGCCAGTAGACCTGTCGGACAGGGTAAAGAGGCCCTCCACTTT. Encoded protein: CASRPVGQGKEALHF.

The genes are TRBV12-5 and TRBJ1-6; D perhaps matches TRBD1 (5 bases). The V end lost 6 bases, the J end lost 7 bases, and 10 bases lay between the germline ends. Germline values: CDR1 LGHNT, CDR2 FRNRAP. CDR3 length equals 13 residues. The CDR3 reads CASGEGRNSPLHF. CDR3 DNA sequence: TGTGCTAGTGGGGAGGGACGGAATTCACCCCTCCACTTT.

In the case of this clone: A junction end diverges from the germline sequence, so it may reflect a read error. The chain uses TRBV4-2 and TRBJ2-7, with 7 bases identical to TRBD1. From germline, CDR1 is LGHNA and CDR2 YNFKEQ. The CDR3 covers 15 residues. The DNA for the CDR3 is TGTGCCAGCAGCCGGGACAGCGGATTCCTACGAGCAGTACTCTTC. Residues: CASSRDSGFLRAVLF.

DNA of the CDR3: TGTGCCAGCAGCTCGACAGGGATCGCCACTGAAGCTTTCTTT. It yields the protein CASSSTGIATEAFF. This sequence joins TRBV7-2 and TRBJ1-1; 7 positions match TRBD1. CDR3 length: 14 amino acids. V lost 4 bases and J lost 4; bases outside the gene matches: 6. Germline CDR1 reads SGHTA; CDR2 reads FQGNSA.

The CDR3 nucleotides are TGTGCCAGCAGCTCCGGGACAGGGTTGGTAGGGCAGTACTTC. It is translated as CASSSGTGLVGQYF. The chain is built from TRBV5-8 and TRBJ2-7, with TRBD1 matching 9 bases. The CDR3 has 14 amino acids. Germline CDR1 reads SGHTS; CDR2 reads YDEGEE. V trimming: 3 bases; J trimming: 9 bases; junction bases outside the gene matches: 10. The whole variable domain, filled in from reference TRBV5-8 and TRBJ2-7, reads EAGVTQSPTHLIKTRGQQATLRCSPISGHTSVYWYQQALGLGLQFLLWYDEGEERNRGNFPPRFSGRQFPNYSSELNVNALELEDSALYLCASSSGTGLVGQYFGPGTRLTVT.

The V gene is TRBV6-1, the J gene TRBJ2-7; possible D gene TRBD2, 6 bases. The CDR3 extends over 13 amino acids. Germline V gene sequence: CDR1 MNHNS, CDR2 SASEGT. The ends were cut back, 9 bases at V and 0 bases at J, with 12 bases in the middle. In DNA form, the CDR3 reads TGTGCCAGTAAAAAGGGACTCTCCTACGAGCAGTACTTC. Its translation: CASKKGLSYEQYF.

V usage is TRBV27 and J usage is TRBJ2-7, with D tentatively TRBD2 (7 bases). This CDR3 spans 15 amino acids. Germline V gene lookup returns CDR1 MNHEY and CDR2 SMNVEV (reference sequence). The V and J ends lost 3 bases and 2 bases respectively, with 14 bases between them. The CDR3 protein is CASSLGASGPYEQYF. Written as DNA, the CDR3 is TGTGCCAGCAGTTTGGGGGCTAGCGGACCCTACGAGCAGTACTTC.

The chain employs TRBV30 and TRBJ1-1; 7 positions match TRBD1. This CDR3 comprises 11 residues. Losses at the gene ends were 2 bases for V and 8 bases for J; bases not matched to a gene: 2. The germline V gene encodes CDR1 GTSNPN and CDR2 SVGIG (reference sequence). The CDR3 reads CAWSQGQEAFF. The CDR3 DNA sequence: TGTGCCTGGAGTCAGGGACAGGAAGCTTTCTTT.

The V and J genes are TRBV6-1 and TRBJ2-1, with D unresolved. Looked up from germline, CDR1 is MNHNS and CDR2 is SASEGT. The CDR3 covers 14 residues. With 6 bases removed from V and 0 bases from J, the gap between germline ends came to 9 bases. CDR3 DNA: TGTGCCAGCAGCCTTCGGAGCTCCTACAATGAGCAGTTCTTC. Amino acids: CASSLRSSYNEQFF.

The V call is TRBV18, the J call TRBJ2-1, with 8 bases matching TRBD1. With V trimmed by 6 bases and J by 0 bases, 16 bases remained unmatched. From germline, CDR1 is KGHSH and CDR2 LQKENI. The CDR3 runs to 19 residues. The CDR3 sequence is CASSHTGRDRSSSYNEQFF. Written as DNA, the CDR3 is TGTGCCAGCTCCCACACCGGAAGGGACAGGTCGAGCTCCTACAATGAGCAGTTCTTC.